The clone carrying this T cell receptor (beta chain) has a handful of counts. CDR1 SNHLY and CDR2 FYNNEI come from the germline V gene. The CDR3 extends over 12 amino acids. Trimming stripped 7 bases from V and 1 base from J, with 4 bases between. This record belongs to a study of regulatory T cells in long-lasting Graves disease. Sequencing libraries for TCR beta were prepared with iRepertoire HTBI primers and Arm-PCR of CDR3 regions. From the multiplex PCR reads, TCRdb called clonotypes with MiXCR, one entry per CDR3 protein. The data show 350,000 to 500,000 distinct CDR3 sequences, about 16% seen once. The sample's time point: newly diagnosed GD, antithyroid drugs for less than 3 months. Generation of the TCR library employed RNA extracted from PBMCs. These data also featured in a second study, about T cells in Graves' hyperthyroidism and ophthalmopathy. That paper notes: An initial round of RT-PCR targeting the TCR CDR3 relied on the HTBI primer set. Among clonotypes expanded in thyroid above 0.001, most were also found in blood.

V gene TRBV2 combines with J gene TRBJ2-2; no reliable D call. The source was peripheral blood mononuclear cells (PBMCs), collected at new diagnosis, from a patient treated with antithyroid drugs. The sequence came from a woman in her thirties with Graves disease. This chain's CDR3 is CASNENTGELFF. CDR3 nucleotide sequence: TGTGCCAGCAATGAGAACACCGGGGAGCTGTTTTTT.